The present TCR beta chain was sequenced within a study of naive and memory T cell subsets. V gave up 4 bases and J gave up 11 bases, with 20 bases separating them. This CDR3 comprises 13 residues. Germline V gives CDR1 DFQATT, CDR2 SNEGSKA (reference sequence). Blood and skin TCR RNA was reverse transcribed with alpha and beta constant primers. Each CDR3 protein gets one entry after TCRdb re-called the 5' RACE reads with MiXCR. The sample records tens of thousands of distinct CDR3 sequences, under 30% being singletons. Whole blood, roughly 2.5 ml, came from adult healthy volunteers. The chain employs TRBV20-1 and TRBJ2-5; D gene ambiguous. This TCR was sampled from a female donor in good health. The CDR3 protein is CSATPRLERPQYF. Here the CDR3 DNA reads TGCAGTGCTACCCCGAGGTTGGAACGTCCTCAGTACTTC.